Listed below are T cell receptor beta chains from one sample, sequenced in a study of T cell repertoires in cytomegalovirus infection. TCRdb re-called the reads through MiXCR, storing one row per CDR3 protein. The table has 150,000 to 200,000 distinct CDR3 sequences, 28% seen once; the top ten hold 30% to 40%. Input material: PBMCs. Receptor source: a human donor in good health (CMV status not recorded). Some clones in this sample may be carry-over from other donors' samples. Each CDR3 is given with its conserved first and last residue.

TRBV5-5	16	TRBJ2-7	CASSPQRRTGIDEQYF
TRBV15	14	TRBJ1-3	CATSREVLRNTIYF
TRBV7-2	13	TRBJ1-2	CASSSGQVPDYTF
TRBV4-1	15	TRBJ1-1	CANSQDRGVEGEAFF
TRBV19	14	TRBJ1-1	CASSIDNLNTEAFF
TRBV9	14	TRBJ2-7	CASSAGTGGHEQYF
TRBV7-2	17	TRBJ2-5	CASSLGPPGGPQETQYF
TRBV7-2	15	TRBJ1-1	CASTPPKGPGAEAFF
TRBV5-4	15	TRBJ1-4	CASSLASATNEKLFF
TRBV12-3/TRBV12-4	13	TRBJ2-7	CVSSFGSFTEQYF
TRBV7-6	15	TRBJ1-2	CASSPPGEVPYGYTF
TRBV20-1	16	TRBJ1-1	CSASLRTGSGITEAFF
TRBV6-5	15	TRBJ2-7	CASSSPPDGVTEQYF
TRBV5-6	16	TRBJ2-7	CASSWAPGQGPYEQYF
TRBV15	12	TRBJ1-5	CATSRPNQPQHF
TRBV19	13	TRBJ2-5	CASSNYPSETQYF
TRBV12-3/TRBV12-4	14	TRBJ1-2	CASSSSLGGGGYTF
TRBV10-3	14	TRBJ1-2	CAISPQVTGYGYTF
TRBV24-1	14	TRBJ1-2	CATSDADTGYGYTF
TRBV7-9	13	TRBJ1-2	CASSLGLVDGYTF
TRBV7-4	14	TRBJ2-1	CASSSVGGIDEQFF
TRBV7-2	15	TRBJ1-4	CASSLVGQGNEKLFF
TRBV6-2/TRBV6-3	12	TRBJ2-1	CASSYPSNEQFF
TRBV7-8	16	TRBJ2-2	CASSLRASGGTGELFF
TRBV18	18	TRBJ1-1	CASSPAGRGRNMNTEAFF
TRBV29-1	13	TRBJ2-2	CSVIVGGTGELFF
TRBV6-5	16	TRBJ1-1	CASSYSEASGGTEAFF
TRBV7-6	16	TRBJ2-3	CASSPRDRASTDTQYF
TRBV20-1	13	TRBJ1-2	CSARGDRGRGYTF
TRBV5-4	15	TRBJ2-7	CASSFSGTTIYEQYF
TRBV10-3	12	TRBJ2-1	CAISEGNNEQFF
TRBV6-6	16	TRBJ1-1	CASKRKGRGTNTEAFF
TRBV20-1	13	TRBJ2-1	CSVSRGGKNEQFF
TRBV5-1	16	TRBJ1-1	CASSIRTGQSNTEAFF
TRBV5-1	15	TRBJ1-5	CASSPFPDSNQPQHF
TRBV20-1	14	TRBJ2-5	CSAQQGRGQETQYF
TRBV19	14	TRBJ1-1	CASSIKSGNTEAFF
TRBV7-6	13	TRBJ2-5	CASSPGAQETQYF
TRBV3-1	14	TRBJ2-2	CASSQEGPRGQLFF
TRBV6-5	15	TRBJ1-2	CATQSAWAVKGGYTF
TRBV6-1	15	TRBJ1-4	CASSRDSVPNEKLFF
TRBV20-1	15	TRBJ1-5	CSASRGGEGNQPQHF
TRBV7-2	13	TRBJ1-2	CASSSAMVETYTF
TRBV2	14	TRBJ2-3	CASSEQGSSDTQYF
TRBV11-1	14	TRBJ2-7	CASSFEVGIYEQYF
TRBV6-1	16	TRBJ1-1	CASRDWRQGADTEAFF
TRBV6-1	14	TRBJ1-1	CASSVVGGDTEAFF
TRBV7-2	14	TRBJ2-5	CASSPAGPRETQYF
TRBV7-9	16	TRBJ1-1	CASSPGGAGGNTEAFF
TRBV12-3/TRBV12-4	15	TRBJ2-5	CASTSRGGGGETQYF
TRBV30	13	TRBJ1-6	CAWSGNLGSPLHF
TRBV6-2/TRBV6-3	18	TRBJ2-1	CASSYGPAGGLTYNEQFF
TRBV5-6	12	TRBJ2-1	CASSLEQGHQFF